A selection of T cell receptor beta chains follows, all from one sample in a study of cytomegalovirus exposure and HLA in healthy donors. The assay was immunoSEQ multiplex PCR, and TCRdb's table has in-frame clones only and misses some. The repertoire holds roughly 120,000 clones, under 85% seen once, with around 7.7% in the top ten. Sequenced input: PBMCs. These receptors were collected from a man aged 35 to 55 in good health and CMV-seronegative. Each CDR3 is given with its conserved first and last residue. Each record gives: V gene, J gene, CDR3 length, D gene, clone size, CDR3 DNA, CDR3 protein. A D gene is named only where the DNA matches it firmly. Only part of the rows carry a size: once, few, many, or a class if the clone is expanded.

TRBV7-2	TRBJ1-1	12	-	once	TGTGCCAGCAGCTTTCCTCTCACTGAAGCTTTCTTT	CASSFPLTEAFF
TRBV19	TRBJ2-4	14	-	few	TGTGCCAGTAGTATGGGCCAGGGATTGAACATTCAGTACTTC	CASSMGQGLNIQYF
TRBV27	TRBJ1-1	13	-	once	TGTGCCAGCAGTTCTACAGAGTGGGCTGAAGCTTTCTTT	CASSSTEWAEAFF
TRBV19	TRBJ2-3	16	TRBD2	-	TGTGCCAGTAGTATTCTAGCGGGGACCCTCACAGATACGCAGTATTTT	CASSILAGTLTDTQYF
TRBV18	TRBJ2-6	18	TRBD2	-	TGTGCCAGCTCACCATCACGGGGGGGATTTTCTGGGGCCAACGTCCTGACTTTC	CASSPSRGGFSGANVLTF
TRBV2	TRBJ2-7	13	TRBD1	-	TGTGCCAGCAGCGGACAGGGGGAACGCGAGCAGTACTTC	CASSGQGEREQYF
TRBV5-1	TRBJ2-2	14	-	-	TGCGCCAGCAGCGTCCCCAAGAACACCGGGGAGCTGTTTTTT	CASSVPKNTGELFF
TRBV7-9	TRBJ2-3	15	-	-	TGTGCCAGCAGCTTATTACACGGAGGCACAGATACGCAGTATTTT	CASSLLHGGTDTQYF
TRBV28	TRBJ1-1	13	TRBD1	-	TGTGCCAGCCGGGACAGGGGGCTTACTGAAGCTTTCTTT	CASRDRGLTEAFF
TRBV11-2	TRBJ2-2	14	-	-	TGTGCCAGCAGCCCTATCCTAAACACCGGGGAGCTGTTTTTT	CASSPILNTGELFF
TRBV5-6	TRBJ1-4	17	-	once	TGTGCCAGCAGTCGAACCGGCAGGGGTAAATTGGTAGAAAAACTGTTTTTT	CASSRTGRGKLVEKLFF
TRBV7-2	TRBJ2-7	15	-	-	TGTGCCAGCAGCTTAGCACCGCACATCACCTACGAGCAGTACTTC	CASSLAPHITYEQYF
TRBV19	TRBJ2-7	15	TRBD2	-	TGTGCCAGTAGTATCGGCGGACTAGCTACCTACGAGCAGTACTTC	CASSIGGLATYEQYF
TRBV5-4	TRBJ1-2	14	-	few	TGTGCCAGCAGCTTGAATCGGGGGACTATTGGCTACACCTTC	CASSLNRGTIGYTF
TRBV18	TRBJ1-2	13	TRBD1	-	TGTGCCAGCTCACTCAAACAGGGGGATGGCTACACCTTC	CASSLKQGDGYTF
TRBV28	TRBJ1-1	16	-	-	TGTGCCAGCAGTTACGACCCGGGACACCCGAACACTGAAGCTTTCTTT	CASSYDPGHPNTEAFF
TRBV29-1	TRBJ2-2	11	-	-	TGCAGCGTCAGTAGAAACGGGGAGCTGTTTTTC	CSVSRNGELFF
TRBV7-6	TRBJ2-3	20	TRBD2	-	TGTGCCAGCAGCCGGCCGGGACTAGCGGCCAAACGCTCTAGCACAGATACGCAGTATTTT	CASSRPGLAAKRSSTDTQYF
TRBV7-9	TRBJ1-6	14	-	-	TGTGCCAGCAGCTTGGAGGGCGACTATTCACCCCTCCACTTT	CASSLEGDYSPLHF
TRBV19	TRBJ2-5	14	-	few	TGTGCCAGTAGAAATCCGGGGTTTCAAGAGACCCAGTACTTC	CASRNPGFQETQYF
TRBV9	TRBJ2-1	18	TRBD2	once	TGTGCCAGCAGCGTAGCTGGGCTAGCGGGGGCTGCCTACAATGAGCAGTTCTTC	CASSVAGLAGAAYNEQFF
TRBV4-3	TRBJ1-6	15	-	-	TGCGCCAGCAGCCAAGATACGAAGCCCCGACAACCCCTCCACTTT	CASSQDTKPRQPLHF
TRBV10-3	TRBJ1-1	15	-	-	TGTGCCACCAGGGCGGGGCAGGGAGGTGAGCGGGAAGCTTTCTTT	CATRAGQGGEREAFF
TRBV18	TRBJ2-2	15	TRBD1	-	TGTGCCAGCTCACCGGGGACAGAAAGGTCCGGGGAGCTGTTTTTT	CASSPGTERSGELFF
TRBV6-1	TRBJ1-5	14	-	-	TGTGCCAGCCATACGTCGGTAAGCAATCAGCCCCAGCATTTT	CASHTSVSNQPQHF
TRBV6-1	TRBJ1-2	13	-	-	TGTGCCAGCACTCGAGGGTCTTTTTATGGCTACACCTTC	CASTRGSFYGYTF
TRBV5-6	TRBJ2-7	14	-	-	TGTGCCAGCAGCTCGGTGACAGCTCGCTACGAGCAGTACTTC	CASSSVTARYEQYF